This entry is about one TCR beta chain. Sequencing used immunoSEQ multiplex PCR; TCRdb keeps in-frame clones, though not all of them. The repertoire holds fewer than 80,000 clones, approximately 91% seen once, with less than 15% in the top ten. These data belong to a study of OX40 agonist ivuxolimab in advanced cancers. Study background: Patients were roughly 83% male with ages roughly 20 to 85, mean approximately 58. Three patients showed partial responses: one hepatocellular carcinoma and two cutaneous melanoma cases.

This CDR3 is 14 amino acids long. Germline V gene sequence: CDR1 MNHNY, CDR2 SVGAGI (reference sequence). V lost 6 bases and J 1 base, leaving 13 bases between the germline ends. This sequence was found in an adult with an advanced solid tumor such as melanoma, head and neck, liver or kidney cancer. The chain is built from TRBV6-6 and TRBJ2-7; a possible D gene is TRBD2 (6 bases). Sequencing was performed on CD4+ or CD8+ T cells sorted from blood, taken in a trial of the OX40 agonist ivuxolimab. The CDR3 sequence: CASRPGDSSYEQYF. The CDR3 bases are TGTGCCAGCAGACCCGGGGACTCTTCCTACGAGCAGTACTTC.